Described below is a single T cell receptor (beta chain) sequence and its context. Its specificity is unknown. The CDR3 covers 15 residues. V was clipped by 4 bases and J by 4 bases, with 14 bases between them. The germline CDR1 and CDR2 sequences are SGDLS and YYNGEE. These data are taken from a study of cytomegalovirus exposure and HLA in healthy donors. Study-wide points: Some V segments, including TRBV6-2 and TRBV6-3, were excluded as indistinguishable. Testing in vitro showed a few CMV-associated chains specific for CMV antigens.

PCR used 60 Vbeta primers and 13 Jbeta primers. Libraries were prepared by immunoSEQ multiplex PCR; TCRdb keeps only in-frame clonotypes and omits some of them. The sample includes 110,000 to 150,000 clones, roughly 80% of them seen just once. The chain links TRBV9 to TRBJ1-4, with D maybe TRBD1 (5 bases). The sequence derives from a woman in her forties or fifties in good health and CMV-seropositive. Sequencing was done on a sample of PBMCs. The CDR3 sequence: CASSPMGGDNEKLFF. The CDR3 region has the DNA TGTGCCAGCAGCCCAATGGGGGGGGATAATGAAAAACTGTTTTTT.